This TCR beta chain was captured by sequencing in a study of blood T cell repertoires in COVID-19 (dated by TCRdb to about 2020). The study in broad terms: Samples from collaborators originated in the United States, Italy and Spain and spanned both the acute and convalescent phases of COVID-19. Samples were obtained from the ongoing ImmuneRACE study (first 160 participants) and from over a thousand subjects provided by 6 global collaborators. The repertoires were released in a freely available public database intended as a resource for research on the immune response to SARS-CoV-2. The prospective study material was composed of cDNA or gDNA derived from T cells, B-cell-depleted T cells, or PBMCs. Where available, HLA class I and class II types were obtained from metadata supplied by the sample provider rather than from assay-based typing. The sample metadata nearly always contained a de-identified subject ID, COVID-19 status, age in years and sex. Deeply sampled blood TCRbeta repertoires from subjects exposed to, actively infected with, or recovered from COVID-19 were included in the dataset. Overall results and qualifications from the work: The quantity of clinical and demographic metadata differed by source and by participant and was supplied without curation.

In the prospective study, participants were about 18 to 100 years old, resided in 24 geographic areas of the United States, and were enrolled through a virtual design. In the prospective study, participants were assigned to cohorts based on the clinical history participants reported in a screening survey and a study questionnaire. In the prospective study, whole blood, serum and a nasopharyngeal or oropharyngeal swab were collected from each participant by mobile phlebotomists. Participants in the prospective study had the option to provide additional blood draws and questionnaires over a 2-month period. Prospective study blood samples were shipped either frozen or at room temperature before DNA extraction. TCRbeta CDR3 regions were amplified from genomic DNA by means of the immunoSEQ Assay, a bias-controlled multiplex PCR. The authors' pipeline ran thus. The number of nucleated cells in each sample was estimated by amplification of reference gene primers within the assay. To quantify the absolute abundance of each unique TCRbeta CDR3 rearrangement, sequence reads were collapsed and filtered. For each sample, productive Simpson clonality was calculated as the square root of Simpson's diversity index across productive rearrangements. TCRdb retrieved this table from immuneACCESS and kept in-frame rearrangements only. Not all clones are present; in checked studies, unresolved V genes account for under half, and no reason is known for the remainder. V, J and clone size were drawn from that table, and D and trimming were deduced from the DNA. The sample table shows approximately 240,000 clones, and roughly 87% are seen once. The ten largest clonotypes hold around 6% of the sample.

On this clone itself: The antigen it recognizes is unknown. Base qualities are not provided; no much larger clone lies one nucleotide away.

From its cysteine to its phenylalanine, the CDR3 spans 14 amino acids. Just the 42-base CDR3 DNA is kept, in frame starting at base 1. V loses 8 bases at its end and J loses 6 bases; junction bases beyond the gene matches: 10. CDR1 and CDR2 are drawn from the germline V gene: KGHSH, LQKENI. Sequenced input: PBMCs or T cells enriched from blood (not recorded which). The sequence links TRBV18 to TRBJ1-1, with 9 junctional bases fitting TRBD1. The TCR originated in a woman in her thirties with acute COVID-19. The bases read TGTGCCAGCGCGTCATCACAGGGGGCGTCTGAAGCTTTCTTT. Translated, it gives CASASSQGASEAFF.